The 27 T cell receptor beta chains in this list originate from one sample, sequenced in a study of T-cell memory formation after mild COVID-19. TCRdb redid the calling of the 5' RACE reads with MiXCR, one entry per CDR3 protein. The table has 350,000 or so distinct CDR3 sequences, over 10% seen once. Sequencing was done on a sample of PBMCs or a T cell subset sorted from them (not recorded which). Receptors were obtained from a man younger than 35 who had mild COVID-19 (a few samples of this study predate the infection). Cell type and time point are not known.

This chain joins TRBV12-3 or TRBV12-4 and TRBJ1-2; TRBD1 might be the D (5 bases). V gave up 9 bases and J gave up 4 bases, with 12 bases separating them. The CDR3 length is 12 residues. CDR3 DNA sequence: TGTGCCAGTTCAGGAAGGGGCTATGGCTACACCTTC. It encodes CASSGRGYGYTF.

This rearrangement joins TRBV13 to TRBJ1-2, with D perhaps TRBD1 (5 bases). Germline V gene data show CDR1 as PRHDT and CDR2 as FYEKMQ (reference sequence). The CDR3 covers 15 residues. Deletions cut 3 bases from V and 4 bases from J, with 15 bases between. CDR3 loop: CASSFGLRDPYGYTF. The CDR3 DNA reads as TGTGCCAGCAGCTTTGGGCTAAGGGACCCCTATGGCTACACCTTC. The variable domain in full, with the rest retrieved from reference TRBV13 and TRBJ1-2, is AAGVIQSPRHLIKEKRETATLKCYPIPRHDTVYWYQQGPGQDPQFLISFYEKMQSDKGSIPDRFSAQQFSDYHSELNMSSLELGDSALYFCASSFGLRDPYGYTFGSGTRLTVV.

The rearrangement uses TRBV10-3 and TRBJ2-1, with 10 positions matching TRBD1. The ends lost 2 bases at V and 7 bases at J; junction bases unmatched: 5. CDR1 and CDR2 (germline): ENHRY, SYGVKD. There are 15 residues in the CDR3. CDR3 amino acids: CAISETRTGGNEQFF. The CDR3 nucleotides are TGTGCCATCAGTGAGACTAGGACAGGGGGAAATGAGCAGTTCTTC.

V usage is TRBV20-1 and J usage is TRBJ2-3, with 9 positions matching TRBD1. V lost 3 bases, J lost 4 bases, and 8 bases stayed unmatched. CDR1 and CDR2 (germline): DFQATT, SNEGSKA (reference sequence). The CDR3 extends over 15 amino acids. The CDR3 here is CSARVGQGPSDTQYF. Here the CDR3 DNA reads TGCAGTGCTAGGGTAGGACAGGGGCCTTCAGATACGCAGTATTTT.

A few counts support this clonotype. V gene TRBV20-1 combines with J gene TRBJ1-1, with 9 nucleotides matching TRBD1. This CDR3 is 15 amino acids long. Germline CDR1 reads DFQATT; CDR2 reads SNEGSKA (reference sequence). V lost 5 bases to trimming and J lost 3 bases; unmatched junction nucleotides: 10. CDR3 DNA: TGCAGTGCTTGGGGACAGGGAAGGGGGGACACTGAAGCTTTCTTT. This translates into CSAWGQGRGDTEAFF.

V and J are TRBV6-1 and TRBJ2-5; D is ambiguous. The CDR3 totals 15 residues. From germline, CDR1 is MNHNS and CDR2 SASEGT. Trimming removed 2 bases at V and 5 bases at J, with 15 bases between. The chain's CDR3 is CASSEYAPSGETQYF. The CDR3 DNA reads as TGTGCCAGCAGTGAATACGCCCCCTCCGGGGAGACCCAGTACTTC.

This clonotype was detected a few times. V usage is TRBV7-9 and J usage is TRBJ2-7; 10 positions agree with TRBD2. V lost 0 bases, J lost 12 bases, and 8 bases stayed unmatched. The CDR3 has 14 residues. The germline V gene encodes CDR1 SEHNR and CDR2 FQNEAQ (reference sequence). The CDR3 spells CASSLATSGAFTYF. The CDR3 DNA sequence: TGTGCCAGCAGCTTAGCAACTAGCGGGGCTTTTACGTACTTC.

A few counts support this clonotype. The rearrangement uses TRBV20-1 and TRBJ1-5; D is perhaps TRBD1 (5 bases). Germline CDR1 DFQATT, CDR2 SNEGSKA (reference sequence). Trimming took off 1 base at V and 3 bases at J, with 13 bases between the two ends. The CDR3 contains 15 residues. The CDR3 region is CSARAQGGFNQPQHF. DNA for the CDR3: TGCAGTGCTAGAGCTCAGGGAGGTTTCAATCAGCCCCAGCATTTT.

The J gene is TRBJ1-3, the V gene TRBV6-5; D may be TRBD1 (6 bases). The CDR3 consists of 15 residues. With 5 bases removed from V and 2 bases from J, the gap between germline ends came to 13 bases. CDR1 and CDR2 from the germline V gene are MNHEY and SVGAGI. In DNA, the CDR3 is TGTGCCAGCAGTCGAGCACAGGGTACTGGAAACACCATATATTTT. It translates to CASSRAQGTGNTIYF.

CDR3 region: CASSLGRAGEYEQYF. CDR3 nucleotides: TGTGCCAGCAGCTTAGGTAGGGCGGGAGAATACGAGCAGTACTTC. The rearrangement uses TRBV5-5 and TRBJ2-7, with 7 bases that match TRBD2. Germline CDR1 reads SGHKS; CDR2 reads YYEKEE (reference sequence). The V and J ends lost 2 bases and 4 bases, in that order; junction bases with no gene match: 9. CDR3 length equals 15 residues.

This clonotype has more than one count but fewer than ten. This chain connects TRBV5-1 to TRBJ2-7; the D gene is possibly TRBD1 (7 bases). Between the trimmed V and J ends, which lost 4 bases and 3 bases, there was a span of 11 bases. Germline CDR1 is SGHRS and CDR2 is YFSETQ. The CDR3 is 13 residues long. CDR3 amino acids: CASSGGTDYEQYF. The CDR3 DNA reads TGCGCCAGCAGCGGCGGGACAGACTACGAGCAGTACTTC.

This clonotype was seen a handful of times. This chain joins TRBV7-3 and TRBJ1-1, with a tentative D call TRBD1 (6 bases). Germline lookup yields CDR1 SGHTA and CDR2 FQGTGA. V shed 6 bases and J shed 2 bases, with 13 bases lying between them. This CDR3 has 14 amino acids. Here the CDR3 reads CASREVGGNTEAFF. The CDR3 nucleotides read TGTGCCAGCAGGGAGGTAGGGGGAAACACTGAAGCTTTCTTT.

This clonotype was counted only a few times. This rearrangement joins TRBV5-1 to TRBJ1-2, with a weak D call TRBD1 (5 bases). Germline CDR1 SGHRS, CDR2 YFSETQ. This CDR3 has 11 residues. The germline V and J ends were trimmed by 7 bases and 7 bases, with 11 bases remaining between them. CDR3 sequence: CASHQGGGYTF. Here the CDR3 DNA reads TGCGCCAGCCACCAGGGAGGTGGCTACACCTTC.

The chain is built from TRBV5-4 and TRBJ1-6; the D gene is possibly TRBD1 (5 bases). This CDR3 has 13 residues. Trimming took off 4 bases at V and 15 bases at J, with 17 bases between the two ends. Germline V gene lookup returns CDR1 SGHNT and CDR2 YYREEE (reference sequence). The CDR3 loop reads CASSTDERGVLHF. DNA for the CDR3: TGTGCCAGCAGCACGGACGAGAGGGGAGTCCTCCACTTT.

In its sample, this clonotype was seen many times. The chain employs TRBV5-1 and TRBJ1-3; D unclear. This CDR3 contains 15 residues. Trimming took 2 bases from V and 0 from J, leaving 9 bases between them. CDR1 is SGHRS and CDR2 is YFSETQ in the germline V gene. CDR3 in DNA: TGCGCCAGCAGCTTCGGAGGTCTCTCTGGAAACACCATATATTTT. Its protein product is CASSFGGLSGNTIYF.

V and J are TRBV28 and TRBJ1-6; perhaps TRBD1 as D (5 bases). Between the trimmed V and J ends, which lost 6 bases and 7 bases, there was a span of 13 bases. This CDR3 comprises 14 residues. The germline V gene has CDR1 MDHEN and CDR2 SYDVKM. The CDR3 spells CASSRDSLNSPLHF. The CDR3 DNA sequence: TGTGCCAGCAGCCGTGACAGCCTAAATTCACCCCTCCACTTT.

This clonotype has more than one count but fewer than ten. This sequence joins TRBV29-1 and TRBJ2-3; possible D gene TRBD2, 5 bases. Germline V gene sequence: CDR1 SQVTM, CDR2 ANQGSEA. The CDR3 length is 13 residues. Deletions cut 4 bases from V and 3 bases from J, with 11 bases between. The chain's CDR3 is CSVVLVATDTQYF. DNA of the CDR3: TGCAGCGTTGTGTTGGTAGCGACAGATACGCAGTATTTT.

The V gene is TRBV4-1, the J gene TRBJ2-5; 12 nucleotides match TRBD2. J lost 2 bases, V lost 4 bases, and 5 bases had no gene match. The CDR3 is 16 residues long. Germline V gene data show CDR1 as MGHRA and CDR2 as YSYEKL. The CDR3 spells CASSPSGTSGQETQYF. As DNA, the CDR3 is TGCGCCAGCAGCCCCTCCGGGACTAGCGGGCAAGAGACCCAGTACTTC.

This clonotype was detected a few times. DNA for the CDR3: TGCAGTGCTAGCGTAAATTCCGCTGAAGCTTTCTTT. Its protein is CSASVNSAEAFF. J is TRBJ1-1 and V is TRBV20-1; D uncertain. The CDR3 spans 12 residues. From germline, CDR1 is DFQATT and CDR2 SNEGSKA (reference sequence). V was trimmed by 3 bases and J by 6 bases, leaving 11 bases between them.

This sequence joins TRBV6-5 and TRBJ2-3; 9 nucleotides line up with TRBD1. J lost 5 bases, V lost 5 bases, and 8 bases had no gene match. Germline values: CDR1 MNHEY, CDR2 SVGAGI. CDR3 length equals 15 residues. CDR3 DNA: TGTGCCAGCAGTCCCTACAGGGGGCAAGGAGATACGCAGTATTTT. Amino acids: CASSPYRGQGDTQYF.

This clonotype was counted a few times. V and J are TRBV7-9 and TRBJ2-6; TRBD2 is a possible D gene (5 bases). Germline CDR1 reads SEHNR; CDR2 reads FQNEAQ (reference sequence). The V gene lost 6 bases and the J gene lost 0 bases, with 12 bases spanning the gap. The CDR3 has 16 residues. The DNA for the CDR3 is TGTGCCAGCAGTCCCGGACGGGACTCTGGGGCCAACGTCCTGACTTTC. Translated: CASSPGRDSGANVLTF.

This clonotype was found a few times. The chain's CDR3 is CASSLKGTGTGGVNNEQFF. The CDR3 nucleotides read TGTGCCAGCAGCTTAAAGGGTACCGGGACAGGGGGTGTCAACAATGAGCAGTTCTTC. V is TRBV11-3 and J is TRBJ2-1; 11 bases fit TRBD1. V was pared by 2 bases and J by 5 bases, with 14 bases of the junction left unmatched. CDR1 and CDR2 (germline): SGHNT, YENEEA. This CDR3 has 19 residues.

The rearrangement joins TRBV4-1 to TRBJ1-1; a weak D match, TRBD1 (6 bases). The CDR3 has 16 residues. Trimming cost V 2 bases and J 5 bases, with 18 bases left between them. Germline CDR1 reads MGHRA; CDR2 reads YSYEKL. This chain's CDR3 is CASSQKLQGGRTEAFF. As DNA, the CDR3 is TGCGCCAGCAGCCAAAAATTACAGGGTGGTAGGACTGAAGCTTTCTTT.

The sample holds a few counts of this clonotype. The chain joins TRBV11-2 to TRBJ1-2, with 9 bases fitting TRBD1. This CDR3 contains 17 residues. CDR1 is SGHAT, CDR2 FQNNGV, per germline. Trimming at V came to 3 bases and at J to 6 bases, leaving 14 bases not matched to a gene. The CDR3 protein is CASSFTGGTGFLHGYTF. The CDR3 region has the DNA TGTGCCAGCAGCTTCACTGGGGGGACAGGGTTCCTTCATGGCTACACCTTC.

This clonotype came up a few times. CDR3 bases: TGTGCCAGCAGCCCAGCCCGTGAGGAACCCCGAAGGAATGAGCAGTTCTTC. Amino acid sequence: CASSPAREEPRRNEQFF. The genes are TRBV7-9 and TRBJ2-1; D gene uncertain. The V gene lost 5 bases and the J gene lost 7 bases, with 24 bases spanning the gap. The CDR3 consists of 17 residues. CDR1 SEHNR and CDR2 FQNEAQ come from the germline V gene (reference sequence).

This clonotype was recorded at least ten times. CDR3 in DNA: TGTGCCAGCAGCCCTCGGACTAGTCCAGATACGCAGTATTTT. Its translation: CASSPRTSPDTQYF. This chain connects TRBV7-9 to TRBJ2-3, with TRBD2 matching 7 bases. The V and J ends lost 5 bases and 4 bases, in that order; junction bases with no gene match: 6. From germline, CDR1 is SEHNR and CDR2 FQNEAQ (reference sequence). CDR3 length: 14 residues. Supplemented by reference TRBV7-9 and TRBJ2-3, the full variable domain reads DTGVSQNPRHKITKRGQNVTFRCDPISEHNRLYWYRQTLGQGPEFLTYFQNEAQLEKSRLLSDRFSAERPKGSFSTLEIQRTEQGDSAMYLCASSPRTSPDTQYFGPGTRLTVL.

This clonotype was picked up a small number of times. The chain links TRBV10-1 to TRBJ2-3, with TRBD2 as a possible D gene (6 bases). The germline CDR1 and CDR2 sequences are WNHNN and SYGVQD (reference sequence). CDR3 length equals 15 residues. Trimming left V 5 bases short and J 0 bases short, with 12 bases between. The DNA of the CDR3 is TGCGCCAGCAGTACCGGGACTTCTAGCACAGATACGCAGTATTTT. It specifies CASSTGTSSTDTQYF.